The 10 T cell receptor beta chains presented below share a single source sample, sequenced in a study of T cells in Graves' hyperthyroidism and ophthalmopathy. TCR beta CDR3 sequences were amplified from RNA transcripts. During a first-round RT-PCR of the TCR CDR3, the HTBI primer set was used. TCRdb used MiXCR to reprocess the multiplex PCR reads, holding one entry per CDR3 protein. The sample has around 340,000 distinct CDR3 sequences, approximately 15% seen once. The source material was blood. The receptors shown here come from a woman in her twenties or thirties with Graves' hyperthyroidism.

This clonotype occurred a few times. CDR3 in amino acids: CASSFDNLFLNEQFF. CDR3 DNA sequence: TGCGCCAGCAGCTTCGACAACCTATTCCTCAATGAGCAGTTCTTC. This chain uses TRBV5-1 with TRBJ2-1; D is undetermined. Looked up from germline, CDR1 is SGHRS and CDR2 is YFSETQ. V dropped 2 bases and J dropped 6 bases, with 15 bases sitting between them. The CDR3 length is 15 residues.

V gene TRBV20-1 combines with J gene TRBJ1-2; possible D gene TRBD1, 6 bases. Germline V gene data show CDR1 as DFQATT and CDR2 as SNEGSKA (reference sequence). There are 14 residues in the CDR3. V was cut by 5 bases and J by 4 bases, with 17 bases left in between. The CDR3 DNA follows: TGCAGTGCTGCAAAACAGGGAGAAGGCTATGGCTACACCTTC. Amino acid sequence: CSAAKQGEGYGYTF.

V and J are TRBV28 and TRBJ2-1, with TRBD2 matching over 7 bases. Germline CDR1 MDHEN, CDR2 SYDVKM. The CDR3 totals 16 residues. Trimming cost V 5 bases and J 0 bases; bases outside gene matches: 7. The DNA of the CDR3 is TGTGCCAGCAGTGAACTAGCGACAAGCTCCTACAATGAGCAGTTCTTC. Its protein product is CASSELATSSYNEQFF.

This clonotype was detected ten times or more. The V gene is TRBV7-2, the J gene TRBJ1-5, with no clear D. Germline V gene lookup returns CDR1 SGHTA and CDR2 FQGNSA. V was cut by 0 bases and J by 1 base, with 4 bases left in between. The CDR3 extends over 14 amino acids. The CDR3 DNA reads as TGTGCCAGCAGCTTAGCCACGAGCAATCAGCCCCAGCATTTT. Protein product: CASSLATSNQPQHF.

This chain's CDR3 is CSVERDRGNYGYTF. As DNA, the CDR3 is TGCAGCGTTGAACGGGACAGGGGTAACTATGGCTACACCTTC. V is TRBV29-1 and J is TRBJ1-2; 10 bases are a match to TRBD1. Trimming removed 2 bases from V and 1 base from J; junction bases left unmatched: 1. Germline CDR1 is SQVTM and CDR2 is ANQGSEA. This CDR3 contains 14 residues.

The J gene is TRBJ2-5, the V gene TRBV4-3; tentatively, D is TRBD1 (6 bases). This CDR3 contains 13 residues. The V and J ends lost 3 bases and 5 bases respectively, with 10 bases between them. Germline CDR1 reads LGHNA; CDR2 reads YSLEER. The CDR3 nucleotides are TGCGCCAGCAGCCAGAGGACAGATGAGACCCAGTACTTC. It yields the protein CASSQRTDETQYF.

This clonotype was seen repeatedly, ten times or more. J is TRBJ1-5 and V is TRBV20-1; a possible D gene is TRBD1 (5 bases). Germline values: CDR1 DFQATT, CDR2 SNEGSKA (reference sequence). The CDR3 spans 14 residues. With 5 bases removed from V and 4 bases from J, the gap between germline ends came to 15 bases. The CDR3 sequence is CSAAPGGSNQPQHF. The CDR3 DNA reads TGCAGTGCTGCCCCTGGGGGGTCAAATCAGCCCCAGCATTTT.

The chain recombines TRBV2 with TRBJ2-3; no reliable D call. CDR3 length: 15 amino acids. With 7 bases removed from V and 5 bases from J, the gap between germline ends came to 19 bases. Germline V gene data show CDR1 as SNHLY and CDR2 as FYNNEI. CDR3 sequence: CASTGLTGSGDTQYF. The CDR3 nucleotides are TGTGCCAGCACCGGGTTAACGGGCTCCGGAGATACGCAGTATTTT.

The CDR3 sequence: CASSPSGIGSGNTIYF. The DNA for the CDR3 is TGTGCCAGCAGCCCATCCGGGATTGGCTCTGGAAACACCATATATTTT. The chain employs TRBV4-2 and TRBJ1-3; D uncertain. Germline values: CDR1 LGHNA, CDR2 YNFKEQ. The CDR3 spans 16 residues. V gave up 4 bases and J gave up 0 bases, with 13 bases separating them.

This clonotype has a count of ten or more. The chain links TRBV11-1 to TRBJ2-7, with D uncertain. Trimming shortened V by 5 bases and J by 5 bases, and 13 bases separated the two germline ends. This CDR3 region has 13 residues. Germline V CDR1 and CDR2: SGHAT, FQDESV (reference sequence). The CDR3 reads CASSPQPNDEQYF. CDR3 coding DNA: TGTGCCAGCAGCCCACAGCCCAACGACGAGCAGTACTTC.